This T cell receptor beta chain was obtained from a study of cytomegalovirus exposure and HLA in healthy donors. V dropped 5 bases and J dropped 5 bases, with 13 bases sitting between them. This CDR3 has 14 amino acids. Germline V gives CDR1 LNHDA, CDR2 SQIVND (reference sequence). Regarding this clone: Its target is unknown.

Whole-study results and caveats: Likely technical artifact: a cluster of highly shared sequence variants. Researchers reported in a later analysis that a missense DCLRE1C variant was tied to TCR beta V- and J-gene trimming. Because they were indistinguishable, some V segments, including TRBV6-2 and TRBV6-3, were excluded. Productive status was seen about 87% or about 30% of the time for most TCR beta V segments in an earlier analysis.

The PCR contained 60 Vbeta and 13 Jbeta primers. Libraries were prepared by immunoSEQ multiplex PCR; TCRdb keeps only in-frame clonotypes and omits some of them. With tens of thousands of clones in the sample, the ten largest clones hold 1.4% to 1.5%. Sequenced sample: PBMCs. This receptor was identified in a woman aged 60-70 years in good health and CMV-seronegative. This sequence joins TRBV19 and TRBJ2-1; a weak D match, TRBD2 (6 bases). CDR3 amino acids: CASSSGLTNNEQFF. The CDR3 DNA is TGTGCCAGTAGTTCGGGACTGACAAACAATGAGCAGTTCTTC.